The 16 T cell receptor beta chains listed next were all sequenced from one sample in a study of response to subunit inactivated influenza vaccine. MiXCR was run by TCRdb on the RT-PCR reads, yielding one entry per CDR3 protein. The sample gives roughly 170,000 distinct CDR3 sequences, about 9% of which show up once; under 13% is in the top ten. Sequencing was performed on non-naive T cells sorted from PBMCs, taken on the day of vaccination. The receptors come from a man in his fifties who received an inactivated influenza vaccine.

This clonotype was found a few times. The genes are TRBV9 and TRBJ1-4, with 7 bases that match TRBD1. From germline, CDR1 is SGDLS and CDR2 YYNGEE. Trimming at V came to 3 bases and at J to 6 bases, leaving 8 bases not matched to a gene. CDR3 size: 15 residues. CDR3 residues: CASSAATGMDEKLFF. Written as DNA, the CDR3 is TGTGCCAGCAGCGCCGCGACAGGGATGGATGAAAAACTGTTTTTT.

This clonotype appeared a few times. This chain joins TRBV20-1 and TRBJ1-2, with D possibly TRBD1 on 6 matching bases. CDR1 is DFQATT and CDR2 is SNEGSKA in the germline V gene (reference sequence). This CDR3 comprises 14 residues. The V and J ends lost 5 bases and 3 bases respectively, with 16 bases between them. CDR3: CSAPQRQDYYGYTF. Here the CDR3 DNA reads TGCAGTGCTCCTCAACGACAGGACTACTATGGCTACACCTTC.

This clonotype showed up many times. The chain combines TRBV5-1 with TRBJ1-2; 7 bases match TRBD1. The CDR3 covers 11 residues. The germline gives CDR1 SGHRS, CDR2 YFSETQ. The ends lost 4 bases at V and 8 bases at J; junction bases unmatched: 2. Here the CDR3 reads CASSTGQGYTF. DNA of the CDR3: TGCGCCAGCAGCACGGGACAGGGCTACACCTTC.

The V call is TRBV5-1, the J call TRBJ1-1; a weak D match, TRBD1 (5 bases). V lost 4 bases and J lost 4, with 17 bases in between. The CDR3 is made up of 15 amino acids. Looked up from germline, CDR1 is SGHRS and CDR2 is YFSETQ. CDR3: CASSVGPGGGTEAFF. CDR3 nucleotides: TGCGCCAGCAGCGTGGGACCTGGGGGGGGCACTGAAGCTTTCTTT. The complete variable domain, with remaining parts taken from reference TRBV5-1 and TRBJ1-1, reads KAGVTQTPRYLIKTRGQQVTLSCSPISGHRSVSWYQQTPGQGLQFLFEYFSETQRNKGNFPGRFSGRQFSNSRSEMNVSTLELGDSALYLCASSVGPGGGTEAFFGQGTRLTVV.

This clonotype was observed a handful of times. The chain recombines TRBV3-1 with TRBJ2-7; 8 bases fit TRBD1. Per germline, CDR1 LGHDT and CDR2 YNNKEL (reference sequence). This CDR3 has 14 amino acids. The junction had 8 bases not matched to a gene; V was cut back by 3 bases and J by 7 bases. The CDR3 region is CASSQQNRGVEQYF. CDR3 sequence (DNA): TGTGCCAGCAGCCAGCAAAACAGGGGGGTGGAGCAGTACTTC.

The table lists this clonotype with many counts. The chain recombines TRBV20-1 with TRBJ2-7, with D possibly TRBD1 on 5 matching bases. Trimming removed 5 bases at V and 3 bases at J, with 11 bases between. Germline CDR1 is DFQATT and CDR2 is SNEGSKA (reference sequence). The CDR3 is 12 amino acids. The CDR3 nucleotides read TGCAGTGCTCAAGGGGCTAGCTACGAGCAGTACTTC. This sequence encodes CSAQGASYEQYF.

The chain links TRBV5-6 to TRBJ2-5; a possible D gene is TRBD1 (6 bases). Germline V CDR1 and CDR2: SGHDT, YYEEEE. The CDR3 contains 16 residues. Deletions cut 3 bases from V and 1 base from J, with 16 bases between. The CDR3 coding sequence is TGTGCCAGCAGCTCCGCCGGACAGCGAATCCAAGAGACCCAGTACTTC. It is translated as CASSSAGQRIQETQYF.

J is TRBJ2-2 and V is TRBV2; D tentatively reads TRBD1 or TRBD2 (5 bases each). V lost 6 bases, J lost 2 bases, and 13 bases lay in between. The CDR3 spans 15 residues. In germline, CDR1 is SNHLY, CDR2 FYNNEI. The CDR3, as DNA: TGTGCCAGCAGGTTACCGGGGCCTAACACCGGGGAGCTGTTTTTT. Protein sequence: CASRLPGPNTGELFF.

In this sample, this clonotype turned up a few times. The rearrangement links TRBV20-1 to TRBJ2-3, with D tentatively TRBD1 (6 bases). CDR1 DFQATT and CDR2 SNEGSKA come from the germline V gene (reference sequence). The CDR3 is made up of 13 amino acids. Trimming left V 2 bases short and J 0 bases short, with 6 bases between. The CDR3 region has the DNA TGCAGTGCTAGAAGGGGGAGCACAGATACGCAGTATTTT. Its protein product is CSARRGSTDTQYF.

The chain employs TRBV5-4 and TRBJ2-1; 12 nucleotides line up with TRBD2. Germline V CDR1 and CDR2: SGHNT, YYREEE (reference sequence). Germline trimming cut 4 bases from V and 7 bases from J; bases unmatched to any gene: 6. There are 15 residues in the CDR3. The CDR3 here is CASSPPSGGANEQFF. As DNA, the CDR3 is TGTGCCAGCAGCCCTCCTAGCGGGGGGGCTAATGAGCAGTTCTTC.

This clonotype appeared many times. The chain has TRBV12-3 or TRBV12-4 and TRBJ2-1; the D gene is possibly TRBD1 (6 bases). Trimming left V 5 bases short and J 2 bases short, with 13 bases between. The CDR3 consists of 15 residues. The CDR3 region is CASSVQGRTYNEQFF. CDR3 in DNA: TGTGCCAGCAGTGTACAGGGCCGGACCTACAATGAGCAGTTCTTC.

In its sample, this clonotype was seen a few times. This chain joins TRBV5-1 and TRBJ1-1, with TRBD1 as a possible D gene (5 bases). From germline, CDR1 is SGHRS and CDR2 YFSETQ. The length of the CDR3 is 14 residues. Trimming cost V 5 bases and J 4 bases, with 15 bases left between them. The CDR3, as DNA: TGCGCCAGCAGACCCAGGGAATCGGTCACTGAAGCTTTCTTT. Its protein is CASRPRESVTEAFF.

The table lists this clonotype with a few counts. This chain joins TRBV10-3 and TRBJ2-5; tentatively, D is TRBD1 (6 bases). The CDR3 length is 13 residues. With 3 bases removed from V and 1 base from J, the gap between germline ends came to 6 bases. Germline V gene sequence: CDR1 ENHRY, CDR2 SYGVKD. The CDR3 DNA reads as TGTGCCATCAGTGAACAGGGCCAAGAGACCCAGTACTTC. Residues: CAISEQGQETQYF.

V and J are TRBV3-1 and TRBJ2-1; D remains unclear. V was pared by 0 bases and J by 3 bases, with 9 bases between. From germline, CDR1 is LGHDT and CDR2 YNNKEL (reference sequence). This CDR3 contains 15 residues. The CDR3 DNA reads TGTGCCAGCAGCCAAGATTTGGTTGTCTACAATGAGCAGTTCTTC. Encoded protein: CASSQDLVVYNEQFF.

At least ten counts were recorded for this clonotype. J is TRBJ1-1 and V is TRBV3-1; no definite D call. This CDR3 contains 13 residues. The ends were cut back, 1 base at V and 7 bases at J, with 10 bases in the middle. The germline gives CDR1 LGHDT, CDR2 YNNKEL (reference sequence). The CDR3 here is CASSQVGRLEAFF. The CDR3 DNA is TGTGCCAGCAGCCAAGTTGGACGGCTTGAAGCTTTCTTT.

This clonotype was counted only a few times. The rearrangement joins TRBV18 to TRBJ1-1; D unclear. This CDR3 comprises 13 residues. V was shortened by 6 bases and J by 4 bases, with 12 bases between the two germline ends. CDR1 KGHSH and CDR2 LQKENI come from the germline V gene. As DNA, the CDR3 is TGTGCCAGCTCCCCCAATGGTTTCACTGAAGCTTTCTTT. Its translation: CASSPNGFTEAFF.